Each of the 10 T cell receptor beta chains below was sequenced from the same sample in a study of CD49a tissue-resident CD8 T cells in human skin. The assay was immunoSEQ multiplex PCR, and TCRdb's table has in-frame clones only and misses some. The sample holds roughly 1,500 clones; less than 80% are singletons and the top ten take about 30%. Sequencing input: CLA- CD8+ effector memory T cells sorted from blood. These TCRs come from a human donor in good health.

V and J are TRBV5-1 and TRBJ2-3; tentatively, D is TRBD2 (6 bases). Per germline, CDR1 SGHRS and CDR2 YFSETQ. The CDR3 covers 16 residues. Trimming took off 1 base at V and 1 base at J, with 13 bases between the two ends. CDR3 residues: CASSLRLREGTDTQYF. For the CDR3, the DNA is TGCGCCAGCAGCTTGCGTTTGCGGGAAGGCACAGATACGCAGTATTTT.

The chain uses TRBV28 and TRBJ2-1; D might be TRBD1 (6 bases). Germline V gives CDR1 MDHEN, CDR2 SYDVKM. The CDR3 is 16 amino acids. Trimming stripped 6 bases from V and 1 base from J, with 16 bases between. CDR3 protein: CASRGSGAISYNEQFF. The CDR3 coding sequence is TGTGCCAGCAGGGGATCAGGGGCCATATCCTACAATGAGCAGTTCTTC. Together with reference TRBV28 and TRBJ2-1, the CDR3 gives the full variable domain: DVKVTQSSRYLVKRTGEKVFLECVQDMDHENMFWYRQDPGLGLRLIYFSYDVKMKEKGDIPEGYSVSREKKERFSLILESASTNQTSMYLCASRGSGAISYNEQFFGPGTRLTVL.

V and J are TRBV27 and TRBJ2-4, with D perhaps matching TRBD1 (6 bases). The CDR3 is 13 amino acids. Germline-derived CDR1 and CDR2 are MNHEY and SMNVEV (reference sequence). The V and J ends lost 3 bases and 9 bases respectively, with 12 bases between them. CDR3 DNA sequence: TGTGCCAGCAGTTTCGGACAGCCCGGCATTCAGTACTTC. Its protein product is CASSFGQPGIQYF.

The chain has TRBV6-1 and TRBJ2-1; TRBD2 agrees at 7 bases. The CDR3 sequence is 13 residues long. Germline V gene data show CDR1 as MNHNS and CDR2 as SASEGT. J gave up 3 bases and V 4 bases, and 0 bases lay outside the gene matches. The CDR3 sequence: CASSGDYYNEQFF. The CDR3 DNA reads TGTGCCAGCAGTGGGGACTACTACAATGAGCAGTTCTTC.

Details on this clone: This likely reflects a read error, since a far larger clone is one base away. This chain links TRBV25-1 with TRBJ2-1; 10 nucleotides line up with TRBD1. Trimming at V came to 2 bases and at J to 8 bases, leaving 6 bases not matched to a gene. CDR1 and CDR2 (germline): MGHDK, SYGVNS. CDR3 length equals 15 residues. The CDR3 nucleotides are TGTGCCAGCAGTGAAGGGACAGGGGATGGGGATGAGCAGTTCTTC. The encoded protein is CASSEGTGDGDEQFF.

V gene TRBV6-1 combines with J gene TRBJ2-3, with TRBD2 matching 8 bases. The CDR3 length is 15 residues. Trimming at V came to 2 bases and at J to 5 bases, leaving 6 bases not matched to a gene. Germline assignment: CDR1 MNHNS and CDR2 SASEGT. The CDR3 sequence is CASSENGRAKDTQYF. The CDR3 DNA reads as TGTGCCAGCAGTGAAAACGGGAGGGCCAAAGATACGCAGTATTTT.

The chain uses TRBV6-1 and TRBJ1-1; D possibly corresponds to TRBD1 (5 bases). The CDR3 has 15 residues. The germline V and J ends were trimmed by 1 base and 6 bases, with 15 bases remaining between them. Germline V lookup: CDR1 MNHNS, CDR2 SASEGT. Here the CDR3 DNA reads TGTGCCAGCAGTGAAGTCGGAGGGGTAGGGGCTGAAGCTTTCTTT. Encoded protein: CASSEVGGVGAEAFF.

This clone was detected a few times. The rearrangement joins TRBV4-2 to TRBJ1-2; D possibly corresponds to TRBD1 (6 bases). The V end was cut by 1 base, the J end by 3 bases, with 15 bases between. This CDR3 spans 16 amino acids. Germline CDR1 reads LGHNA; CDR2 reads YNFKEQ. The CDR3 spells CASSQVKLQGDYGYTF. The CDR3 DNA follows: TGTGCCAGCAGCCAAGTAAAATTACAGGGAGACTATGGCTACACCTTC.

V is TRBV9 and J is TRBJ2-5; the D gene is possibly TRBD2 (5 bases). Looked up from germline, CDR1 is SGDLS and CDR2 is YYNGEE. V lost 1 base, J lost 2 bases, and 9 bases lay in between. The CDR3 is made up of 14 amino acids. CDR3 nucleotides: TGTGCCAGCAGCGTATCAGCGGCACAAGAGACCCAGTACTTC. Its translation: CASSVSAAQETQYF.

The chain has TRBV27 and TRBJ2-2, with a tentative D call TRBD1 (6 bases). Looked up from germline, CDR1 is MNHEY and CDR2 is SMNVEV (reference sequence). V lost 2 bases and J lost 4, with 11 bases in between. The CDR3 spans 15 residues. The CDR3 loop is CASSLGDTVTGELFF. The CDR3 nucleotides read TGTGCCAGCAGTTTAGGGGACACCGTCACCGGGGAGCTGTTTTTT.